This TCR beta chain was profiled in a study of CD4 T cells in relation to SARS-CoV-2 and coronaviruses. Across the whole study: Negative control cultures got HIV-1 Nef peptides or no peptide.

Between the trimmed V and J ends, which lost 4 bases and 5 bases, there was a span of 20 bases. Looked up from germline, CDR1 is MGHRA and CDR2 is YSYEKL. The CDR3 sequence is 16 residues long. CD4+ T cells from unexposed donors were obtained before the COVID-19 pandemic (2011-2018). After roughly ten days of culture, CD4+ T cells were isolated. Data came from immunoSEQ multiplex PCR; TCRdb stores just in-frame clones and leaves some out. The sample has roughly 28,000 clones, around 75% seen once. Worth noting for this clone: Its antigen is unknown.

This clonotype originated in a human donor in good health. Sequencing input: CD4+ T cells from PBMCs, cultured in vitro. J is TRBJ2-5 and V is TRBV4-1; D is unresolved. The CDR3 here is CASSPLTRSPRETQYF. CDR3 sequence (DNA): TGCGCCAGCAGCCCCCTGACTCGCTCCCCTAGGGAGACCCAGTACTTC.